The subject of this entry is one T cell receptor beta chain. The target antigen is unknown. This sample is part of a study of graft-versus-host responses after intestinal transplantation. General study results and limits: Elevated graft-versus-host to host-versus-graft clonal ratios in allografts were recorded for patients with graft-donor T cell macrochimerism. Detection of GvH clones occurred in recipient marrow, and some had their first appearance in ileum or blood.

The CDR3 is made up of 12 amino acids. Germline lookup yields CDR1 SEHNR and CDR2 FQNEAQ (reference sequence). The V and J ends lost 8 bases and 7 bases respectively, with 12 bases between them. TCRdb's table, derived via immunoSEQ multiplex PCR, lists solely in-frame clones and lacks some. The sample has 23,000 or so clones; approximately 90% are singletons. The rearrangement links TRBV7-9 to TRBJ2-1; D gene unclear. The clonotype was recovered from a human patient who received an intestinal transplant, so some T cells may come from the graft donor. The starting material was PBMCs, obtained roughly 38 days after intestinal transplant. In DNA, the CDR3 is TGTGCCAGCCGCGACGACGGGAATGAGCAGTTCTTC. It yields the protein CASRDDGNEQFF. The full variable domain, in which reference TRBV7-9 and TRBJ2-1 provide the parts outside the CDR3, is DTGVSQNPRHKITKRGQNVTFRCDPISEHNRLYWYRQTLGQGPEFLTYFQNEAQLEKSRLLSDRFSAERPKGSFSTLEIQRTEQGDSAMYLCASRDDGNEQFFGPGTRLTVL.